This TCR beta chain came from a study of Ad26.COV2.S vaccination and SARS-CoV-2 variants (dated by TCRdb to the early 2020s). About the full investigation: Donors in the vaccine arm were drawn from COV1001, a multicentre, randomized, double-blind, placebo-controlled phase I-IIa trial testing Ad26.COV2.S in healthy adults. Ad26.COV2.S was given intramuscularly at 5x10^10 or 1x10^11 viral particles, as a single shot or as two shots 56 days apart. The specificity and breadth of SARS-CoV-2-reactive T cell receptors after Ad26.COV2.S vaccination were assessed by TCRbeta repertoire sequencing. A total of roughly 30 samples were included in the TCR-sequenced set, comprising roughly 20 Ad26.COV2.S vaccine recipients, 5 placebo recipients and 8 SARS-CoV-2 convalescent individuals. Trial participants were randomized into five groups of five: low-dose or high-dose Ad26.COV2.S given once or twice, or placebo on both occasions. Investigators remained blinded to trial group allocation during experiments and outcome assessment.

Findings and caveats that apply to the study as a whole: The study was not powered for comparison of responses between vaccine doses or regimens. After vaccination, spike-specific CD8+ and CD4+ T cell responses were reported to show substantial breadth. Spike-specific TCR breadth was higher in Ad26.COV2.S recipients than in placebo recipients (P = 0.0014). Vaccine and placebo recipients had similar non-spike TCR breadth, a finding consistent with the vaccine containing only spike. The authors noted that the TCR breadth and depth analyses may have underestimated total T cell responses.

The immunoSEQ Assay was used to sequence TCRbeta CDR3 regions. After extraction, genomic DNA underwent amplification by bias-controlled multiplex PCR, followed by high-throughput sequencing. The original pipeline was this. To quantify the absolute abundance of every unique TCRbeta CDR3 region, sequences were collapsed and filtered. Usable DNA was measured by amplifying reference genes present in all nucleated cells, and TCRbeta template counts were normalized to that usable DNA to estimate T cell fraction. Repertoire TCRs were annotated as SARS-CoV-2-specific by exact matching of V gene, CDR3 amino acid sequence and J gene to a known reactive TCR set. The reference SARS-CoV-2 TCR set came from MIRA and was filtered for enrichment in COVID-19-positive ImmuneCODE repertoires, removing public or cross-reactive TCRs. Based on the MIRA antigens, annotated TCRs were further analysed at the level of specific ORF or position within ORF. Depth was the summed frequency of annotated unique rearrangements, while breadth was defined as annotated unique rearrangements over total unique productive rearrangements. Two-sided Wilcoxon rank-sum tests were used to compare TCR breadth between groups. The table was pulled from immuneACCESS by TCRdb, which kept in-frame rearrangements only. Such tables lose some clones; where checked, under half of the loss comes from unresolved V genes, and the rest has no known cause. V and J calls and clone size are those listed in that table; D and trimming were worked out from the DNA. Across this sample there are hundreds of thousands of clones, with 65% to 90% seen only once. The ten most abundant clones make up about 10% of the sample.

This clone appeared a single time. Its antigen remains unidentified. Base qualities are not recorded, but no much larger clone differs from it by a single base. Sample treatment or condition, as interpreted from the label and publication: some 20 received Ad26.COV2.S at low or high dose, single or two shots; 5 received placebo; per-sample allocation not given. For vaccine and placebo recipients, repertoires were sequenced using samples collected on day 63 after the first injection. In Cohort 1b, 25 adults aged 18-55 years were enrolled at a single site in Boston, USA, between 29 July and 7 August 2020. Ad26.COV2.S was a replication-incompetent adenovirus type 26 vector expressing a prefusion-stabilized SARS-CoV-2 spike protein from the original Wuhan strain. Trimming costs V 1 base and J 1 base, and their ends lie 10 bases apart. Inclusive of the bounding cysteine and phenylalanine, the CDR3 is 15 residues long. Left in the record is the CDR3 DNA by itself, 45 bases read in frame from the first base. The germline V gene provides CDR1 LGHNA and CDR2 YSLEER.

The sequencing used peripheral blood, collected in a trial of Ad26.COV2.S vaccine versus placebo. In this chain, TRBV4-3 is recombined with TRBJ1-2, with no confidently assigned D gene. This TCR derives from a person between 18 and 60 years old who received the Ad26.COV2.S COVID-19 vaccine or a placebo. CDR3 reads: CASSQVARDNYGYTF. The nucleotides read TGCGCCAGCAGCCAAGTAGCGAGGGATAACTATGGCTACACCTTC.